The entry below gives a single T cell receptor (beta chain) sequence along with its context. TCRdb re-called the RT-PCR reads through MiXCR, storing one row per CDR3 protein. Of about 680,000 distinct CDR3 sequences listed, around 14% are singletons. The CDR3 is 17 amino acids. V dropped 5 bases and J dropped 5 bases, with 27 bases sitting between them. Germline loops: CDR1 DFQATT, CDR2 SNEGSKA (reference sequence). The origin of this receptor is a female donor in good health, serving as a healthy control. The material sequenced was memory CD4+ T cells from blood. The V call is TRBV20-1, the J call TRBJ2-5, with D tentatively TRBD1 or TRBD2 (5 bases each). CDR3 sequence: CSAGTPPGRESQETQYF. Here the CDR3 DNA reads TGCAGTGCTGGGACGCCCCCAGGCAGGGAGTCGCAGGAGACCCAGTACTTC.